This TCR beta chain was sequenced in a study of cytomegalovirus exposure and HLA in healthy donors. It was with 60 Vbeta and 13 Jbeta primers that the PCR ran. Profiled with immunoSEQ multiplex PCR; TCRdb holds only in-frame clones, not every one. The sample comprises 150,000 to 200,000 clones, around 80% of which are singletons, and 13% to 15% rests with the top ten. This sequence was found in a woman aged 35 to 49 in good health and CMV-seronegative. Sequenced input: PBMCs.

The CDR3 DNA sequence: TGTGCCAGCAGCTCCATCTACTCCGGGACAGGGGGCATCTATGGCTACACCTTC. It translates to CASSSIYSGTGGIYGYTF. V is TRBV5-8 and J is TRBJ1-2, with TRBD1 identical over 12 bases. This CDR3 region has 18 residues. Trimming removed 3 bases from V and 4 bases from J; junction bases left unmatched: 13. Per the germline V gene, CDR1 is SGHTS and CDR2 is YDEGEE.